This T cell receptor beta chain derives from a study of cytomegalovirus exposure and HLA in healthy donors. The germline CDR1 and CDR2 sequences are SEHNR and FQNEAQ (reference sequence). This CDR3 is built from 16 residues. Trimming removed 5 bases from V and 3 bases from J, with 20 bases in between. Generated by immunoSEQ multiplex PCR, the TCRdb table keeps only in-frame clones and is missing some. Here the sample spans 150,000 to 200,000 clones, approximately 86% being singletons. Source material: PBMCs. The TCR sequence derives from a woman between 18 and 29 years old in good health and CMV-seronegative. This chain joins TRBV7-9 and TRBJ2-7; the D gene is possibly TRBD2 (6 bases). Here the CDR3 DNA reads TGTGCCAGCAGCCCAGGAGGGGCCAGGGTAGGCTACGAGCAGTACTTC. Amino acids: CASSPGGARVGYEQYF. The whole variable domain, remainder taken from reference TRBV7-9 and TRBJ2-7, is DTGVSQNPRHKITKRGQNVTFRCDPISEHNRLYWYRQTLGQGPEFLTYFQNEAQLEKSRLLSDRFSAERPKGSFSTLEIQRTEQGDSAMYLCASSPGGARVGYEQYFGPGTRLTVT.